Reported below is one TCR beta chain. This sample is part of a study of cytomegalovirus exposure and HLA in healthy donors. Deletions cut 0 bases from V and 4 bases from J, with 7 bases between. The CDR3 loop spans 14 amino acids. In germline, CDR1 is SGHRS, CDR2 YFSETQ. PCR was performed using 60 Vbeta and 13 Jbeta primers. Sequencing was performed with immunoSEQ multiplex PCR; in TCRdb, only in-frame clones are kept and a portion is missing. The sample contains some 160,000 clones, around 80% of which appear only once. The chain combines TRBV5-1 with TRBJ2-2, with D unclear. This TCR came from a woman aged 18 to 35 in good health and CMV-seronegative. The sample consisted of PBMCs. This chain's CDR3 is CASSLGRSTGELFF. In DNA form, the CDR3 reads TGCGCCAGCAGCTTGGGGCGGTCCACCGGGGAGCTGTTTTTT. Using reference TRBV5-1 and TRBJ2-2 for the parts outside the CDR3, the full variable domain is KAGVTQTPRYLIKTRGQQVTLSCSPISGHRSVSWYQQTPGQGLQFLFEYFSETQRNKGNFPGRFSGRQFSNSRSEMNVSTLELGDSALYLCASSLGRSTGELFFGEGSRLTVL.